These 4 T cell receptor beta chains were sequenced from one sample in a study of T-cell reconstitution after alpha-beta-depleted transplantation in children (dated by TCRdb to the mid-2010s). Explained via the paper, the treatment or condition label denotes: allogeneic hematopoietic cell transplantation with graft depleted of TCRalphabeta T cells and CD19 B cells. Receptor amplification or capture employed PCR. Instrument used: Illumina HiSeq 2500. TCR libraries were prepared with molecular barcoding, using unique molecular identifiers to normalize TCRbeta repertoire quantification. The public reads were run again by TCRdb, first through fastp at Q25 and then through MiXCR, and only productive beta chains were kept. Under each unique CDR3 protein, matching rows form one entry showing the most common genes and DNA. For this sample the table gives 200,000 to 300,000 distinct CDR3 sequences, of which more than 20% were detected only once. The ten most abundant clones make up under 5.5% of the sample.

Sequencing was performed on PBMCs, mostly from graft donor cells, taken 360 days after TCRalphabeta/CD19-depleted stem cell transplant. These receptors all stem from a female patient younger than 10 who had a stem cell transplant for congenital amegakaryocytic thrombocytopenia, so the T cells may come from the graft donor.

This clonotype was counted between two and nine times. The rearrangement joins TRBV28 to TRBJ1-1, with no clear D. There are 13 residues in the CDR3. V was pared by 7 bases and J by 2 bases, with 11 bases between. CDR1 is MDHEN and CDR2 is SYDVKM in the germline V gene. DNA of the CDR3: TGTGCCAGCACCCTCATCACTAACACTGAAGCTTTCTTT. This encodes CASTLITNTEAFF.

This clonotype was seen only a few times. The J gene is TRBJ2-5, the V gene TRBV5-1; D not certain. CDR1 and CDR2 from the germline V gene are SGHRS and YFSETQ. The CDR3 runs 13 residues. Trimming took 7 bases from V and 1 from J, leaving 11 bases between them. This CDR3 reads CASGPSGQETQYF. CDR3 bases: TGCGCCAGCGGCCCGTCGGGCCAAGAGACCCAGTACTTC.

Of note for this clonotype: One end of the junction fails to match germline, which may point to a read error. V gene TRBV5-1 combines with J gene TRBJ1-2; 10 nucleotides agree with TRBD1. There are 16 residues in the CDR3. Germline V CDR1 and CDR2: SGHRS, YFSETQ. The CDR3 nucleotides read TGCGGCAGCAGCTTGTTTGAGGGGACAGGGGTCTATGGCTACACCTTC. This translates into CGSSLFEGTGVYGYTF.

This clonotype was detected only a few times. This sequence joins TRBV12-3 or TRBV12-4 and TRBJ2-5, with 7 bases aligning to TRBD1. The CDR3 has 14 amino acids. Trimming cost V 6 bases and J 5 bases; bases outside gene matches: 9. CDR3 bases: TGTGCCAGCAGCCAGACAGGGCTGGGGGAGACCCAGTACTTC. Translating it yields CASSQTGLGETQYF.